A selection of T cell receptor beta chains follows, all from one sample in a study of cytomegalovirus exposure and HLA in healthy donors. TCRdb's table, derived via immunoSEQ multiplex PCR, lists solely in-frame clones and lacks some. Among 200,000 or so clones listed, 78% were seen once. Sequencing was done on a sample of PBMCs. Source of these receptors: a woman in her 30s in good health and CMV-seropositive. CDR3s include the opening cysteine and the closing phenylalanine or tryptophan. Fields, in order: CDR3 protein, V gene, clone size, J gene. The listing skips clone size in some rows; elsewhere it reads once, few, many or a size class.

CDR3aa: CASRDLAGPTYNEQFF
v_gene: TRBV7-9
abundance: .
j_gene: TRBJ2-1

CDR3aa: CASSLPGDRLYEQYF
v_gene: TRBV7-6
abundance: .
j_gene: TRBJ2-7

CDR3aa: CASHFRAQGFQPQHF
v_gene: TRBV19
abundance: .
j_gene: TRBJ1-5

CDR3aa: CASSLDDRGSGGYTF
v_gene: TRBV5-6
abundance: .
j_gene: TRBJ1-2

CDR3aa: CASTLPTGLRGYTF
v_gene: TRBV2
abundance: .
j_gene: TRBJ1-2

CDR3aa: CASSSRQGSGNTIYF
v_gene: TRBV9
abundance: .
j_gene: TRBJ1-3

CDR3aa: CASSVRAGLNTGELFF
v_gene: TRBV19
abundance: .
j_gene: TRBJ2-2

CDR3aa: CASSSMTSATDTQYF
v_gene: TRBV7-3
abundance: .
j_gene: TRBJ2-3

CDR3aa: CASRMDKVRYQPQHF
v_gene: TRBV21-1
abundance: .
j_gene: TRBJ1-5

CDR3aa: CASSPGMGGYTF
v_gene: TRBV9
abundance: few
j_gene: TRBJ1-2

CDR3aa: CASTDRKNTGELFF
v_gene: TRBV19
abundance: .
j_gene: TRBJ2-2

CDR3aa: CASKWTSSNEQFF
v_gene: TRBV2
abundance: .
j_gene: TRBJ2-1

CDR3aa: CASSQMVRYEQYF
v_gene: TRBV27
abundance: .
j_gene: TRBJ2-7

CDR3aa: CASSFRGTGGSEQYF
v_gene: TRBV11-2
abundance: .
j_gene: TRBJ2-7

CDR3aa: CASSQDASTGYGYTF
v_gene: TRBV7-9
abundance: .
j_gene: TRBJ1-2

CDR3aa: CASSTDPWRDTEAFF
v_gene: TRBV5-6
abundance: once
j_gene: TRBJ1-1

CDR3aa: CASSIGDGGKDTQYF
v_gene: TRBV19
abundance: .
j_gene: TRBJ2-3

CDR3aa: CASSPGLAGGRPYNEQFF
v_gene: TRBV5-4
abundance: .
j_gene: TRBJ2-1

CDR3aa: CASSFLGGTDTQYF
v_gene: TRBV27
abundance: few
j_gene: TRBJ2-3

CDR3aa: CASSDRYEQFF
v_gene: TRBV25-1
abundance: .
j_gene: TRBJ2-1

CDR3aa: CASSVSGAITDTQYF
v_gene: TRBV13
abundance: .
j_gene: TRBJ2-3

CDR3aa: CASSYSPTGHNQPQHF
v_gene: TRBV6-6
abundance: .
j_gene: TRBJ1-5

CDR3aa: CASRKTIRDMNTEAFF
v_gene: TRBV7-2
abundance: .
j_gene: TRBJ1-1

CDR3aa: CASYYPGIGAFF
v_gene: TRBV6-5
abundance: .
j_gene: TRBJ1-1

CDR3aa: CASSLTLARLNEQFF
v_gene: TRBV27
abundance: .
j_gene: TRBJ2-1

CDR3aa: CASSNGQGGHGYTF
v_gene: TRBV28
abundance: .
j_gene: TRBJ1-2

CDR3aa: CAISESMQGKEKLFF
v_gene: TRBV10-3
abundance: .
j_gene: TRBJ1-4

CDR3aa: CASSDRTGGRTGELFF
v_gene: TRBV6-4
abundance: few
j_gene: TRBJ2-2

CDR3aa: CASKDIALVDTQYF
v_gene: TRBV6-5
abundance: .
j_gene: TRBJ2-3

CDR3aa: CASSLVEGSNQPQHF
v_gene: TRBV7-2
abundance: .
j_gene: TRBJ1-5

CDR3aa: CASMGTSGRRDTQYF
v_gene: TRBV2
abundance: once
j_gene: TRBJ2-3

CDR3aa: CASSLDLAAEQFF
v_gene: TRBV7-9
abundance: few
j_gene: TRBJ2-1